This T cell receptor (beta chain) was found in a study of blood T cell repertoires in COVID-19. In the study overall: Both acute and convalescent COVID-19 samples were obtained from the United States, Italy and Spain. PBMCs, B-cell-depleted T cells, or T cells were the source of the cDNA or gDNA that made up the material.

Under the authors' procedure: Reference gene primer amplification in the assay estimated nucleated cell counts. Repertoires were generated with immunoSEQ multiplex PCR, while TCRdb's copy carries only in-frame clones and drops some. V, J and clone size are taken as reported in that table, and D and trimming were inferred from the DNA itself. The repertoire has a few hundred thousand clones, about 87% of them found once; the top ten carry less than 0.95%. This clone was recorded once. With V trimmed by 5 bases and J by 5 bases, 17 bases remained unmatched. The CDR3 extends over 17 amino acids. Germline V CDR1 and CDR2: SGHTS, YDEGEE. Seattle patient enrollment occurred during active infection, with longitudinal follow-up thereafter.

What was sequenced was peripheral blood. V gene TRBV5-8 combines with J gene TRBJ2-5, with TRBD2 identical over 8 bases. This receptor was identified in a young man with COVID-19, enrolled during active disease. CDR3 region: CASSHGTSRSGRETQYF. For the CDR3, the DNA is TGTGCCAGCAGTCACGGGACTAGTAGGTCGGGTCGGGAGACCCAGTACTTC.